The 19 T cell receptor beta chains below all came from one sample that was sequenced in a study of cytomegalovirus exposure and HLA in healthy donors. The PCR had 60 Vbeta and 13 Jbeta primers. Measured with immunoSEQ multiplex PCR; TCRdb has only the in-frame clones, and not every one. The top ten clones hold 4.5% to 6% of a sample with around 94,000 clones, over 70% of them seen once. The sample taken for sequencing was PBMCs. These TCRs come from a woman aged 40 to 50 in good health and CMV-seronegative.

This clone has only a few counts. In DNA form, the CDR3 reads TGTGCCAGCAGGAACTGGGCCGATACGCAGTATTTT. Translated, it gives CASRNWADTQYF. The chain carries TRBV6-1 and TRBJ2-3; D unresolved. The CDR3 covers 12 residues. The ends were cut back, 6 bases at V and 6 bases at J, with 10 bases in the middle. Germline lookup yields CDR1 MNHNS and CDR2 SASEGT.

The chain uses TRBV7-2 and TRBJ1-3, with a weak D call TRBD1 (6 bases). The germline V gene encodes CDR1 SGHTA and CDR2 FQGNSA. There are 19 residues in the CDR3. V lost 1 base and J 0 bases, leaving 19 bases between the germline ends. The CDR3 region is CASSLETGISPNSGNTIYF. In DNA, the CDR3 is TGTGCCAGCAGCTTAGAGACAGGAATTAGTCCCAACTCTGGAAACACCATATATTTT.

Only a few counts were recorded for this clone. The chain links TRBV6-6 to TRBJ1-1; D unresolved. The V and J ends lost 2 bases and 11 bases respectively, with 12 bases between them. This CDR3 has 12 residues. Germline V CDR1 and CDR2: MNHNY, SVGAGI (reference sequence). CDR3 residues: CASSYESGEAFF. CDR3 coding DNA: TGTGCCAGCAGTTACGAGTCCGGGGAGGCTTTCTTT.

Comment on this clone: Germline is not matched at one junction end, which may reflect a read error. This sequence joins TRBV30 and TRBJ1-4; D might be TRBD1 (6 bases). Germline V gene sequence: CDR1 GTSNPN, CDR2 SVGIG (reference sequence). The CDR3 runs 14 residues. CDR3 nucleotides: TGTGCCTGCACAGGCGGGGGCACTAATGAAAGACTGTTTTTT. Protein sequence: CACTGGGTNERLFF. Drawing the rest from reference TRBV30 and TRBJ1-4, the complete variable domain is SQTIHQWPATLVQPVGSPLSLECTVEGTSNPNLYWYRQAAGRGLQLLFYSVGIGQISSEVPQNLSASRPQDRQFILSSKKLLLSDSGFYLCACTGGGTNERLFFGSGTQLSVL.

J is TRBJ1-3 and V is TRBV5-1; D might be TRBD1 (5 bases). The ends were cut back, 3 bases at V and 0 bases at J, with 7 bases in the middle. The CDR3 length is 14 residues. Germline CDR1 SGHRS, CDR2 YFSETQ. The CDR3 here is CASSYDSSGNTIYF. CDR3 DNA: TGCGCCAGCAGCTACGACAGCTCTGGAAACACCATATATTTT.

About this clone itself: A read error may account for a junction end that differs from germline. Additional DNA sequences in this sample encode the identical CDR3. CDR3 sequence: CASSEGIWTGTDTQYF. DNA for the CDR3: TGTGCCAGCAGCGAAGGTATCTGGACAGGCACAGATACGCAGTATTTT. V usage is TRBV6-1 and J usage is TRBJ2-3, with D perhaps matching TRBD1 (6 bases). The germline V gene encodes CDR1 MNHNS and CDR2 SASEGT. CDR3 length: 16 amino acids.

The CDR3 DNA is TGTGCCAGCAGTTACCTAGGCGGGGAGCTGTTTTTT. It specifies CASSYLGGELFF. The J gene is TRBJ2-2, the V gene TRBV6-5; D gene unclear. Germline V CDR1 and CDR2: MNHEY, SVGAGI. The ends were cut back, 2 bases at V and 7 bases at J, with 5 bases in the middle. The CDR3 contains 12 residues.

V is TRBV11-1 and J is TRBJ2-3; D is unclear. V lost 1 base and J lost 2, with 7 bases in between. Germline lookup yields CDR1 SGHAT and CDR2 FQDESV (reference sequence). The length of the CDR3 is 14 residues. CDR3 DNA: TGTGCCAGCAGCTTAGATCAGGACACAGATACGCAGTATTTT. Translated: CASSLDQDTDTQYF.

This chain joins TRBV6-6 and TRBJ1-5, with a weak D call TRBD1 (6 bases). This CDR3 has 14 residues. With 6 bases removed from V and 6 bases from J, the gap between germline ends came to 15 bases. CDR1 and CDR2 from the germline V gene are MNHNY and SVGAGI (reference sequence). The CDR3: CASSPGGHGQPQHF. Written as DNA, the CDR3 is TGTGCCAGCAGCCCCGGGGGGCACGGTCAGCCCCAGCATTTT.

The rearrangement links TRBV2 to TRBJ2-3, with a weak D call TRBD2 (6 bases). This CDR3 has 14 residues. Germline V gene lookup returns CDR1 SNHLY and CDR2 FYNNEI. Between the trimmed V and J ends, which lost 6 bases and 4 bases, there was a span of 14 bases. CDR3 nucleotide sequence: TGTGCCAGCAGCCCGGGACTTCCCCCAGATACGCAGTATTTT. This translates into CASSPGLPPDTQYF.

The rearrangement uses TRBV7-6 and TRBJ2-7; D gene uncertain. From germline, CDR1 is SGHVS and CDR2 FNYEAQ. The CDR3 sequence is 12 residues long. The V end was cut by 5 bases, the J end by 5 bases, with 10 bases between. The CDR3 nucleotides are TGTGCCAGCAGCCACGCGTTGGACGAGCAGTACTTC. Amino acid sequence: CASSHALDEQYF.

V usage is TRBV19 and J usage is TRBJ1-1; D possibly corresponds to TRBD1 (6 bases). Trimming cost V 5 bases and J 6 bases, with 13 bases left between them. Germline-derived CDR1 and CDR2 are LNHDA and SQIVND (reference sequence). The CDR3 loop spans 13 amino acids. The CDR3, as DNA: TGTGCCAGTAGTCATCGGGGGGCGGCTGAAGCTTTCTTT. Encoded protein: CASSHRGAAEAFF.

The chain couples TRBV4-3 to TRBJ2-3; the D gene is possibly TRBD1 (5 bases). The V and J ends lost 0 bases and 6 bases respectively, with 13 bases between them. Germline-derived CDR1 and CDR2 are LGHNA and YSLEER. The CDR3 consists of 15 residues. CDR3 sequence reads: CASSQDLLPGDTQYF. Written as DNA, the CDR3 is TGCGCCAGCAGCCAAGACCTTTTACCAGGGGATACGCAGTATTTT.

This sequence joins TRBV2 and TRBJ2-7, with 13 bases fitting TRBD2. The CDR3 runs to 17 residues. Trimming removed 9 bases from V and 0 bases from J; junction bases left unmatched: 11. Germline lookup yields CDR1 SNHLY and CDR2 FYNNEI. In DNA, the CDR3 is TGTGCCAGTACGACCGGGACTAGCGGGATGAGCTCCTACGAGCAGTACTTC. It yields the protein CASTTGTSGMSSYEQYF.

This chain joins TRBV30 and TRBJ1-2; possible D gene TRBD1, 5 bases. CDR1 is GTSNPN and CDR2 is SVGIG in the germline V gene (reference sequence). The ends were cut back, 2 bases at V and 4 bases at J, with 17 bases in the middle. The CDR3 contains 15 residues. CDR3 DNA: TGTGCCTGGAGTTTGCCGGGCGGGGGGGGCTATGGCTACACCTTC. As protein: CAWSLPGGGGYGYTF. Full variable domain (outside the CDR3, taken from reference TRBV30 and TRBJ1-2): SQTIHQWPATLVQPVGSPLSLECTVEGTSNPNLYWYRQAAGRGLQLLFYSVGIGQISSEVPQNLSASRPQDRQFILSSKKLLLSDSGFYLCAWSLPGGGGYGYTFGSGTRLTVV.

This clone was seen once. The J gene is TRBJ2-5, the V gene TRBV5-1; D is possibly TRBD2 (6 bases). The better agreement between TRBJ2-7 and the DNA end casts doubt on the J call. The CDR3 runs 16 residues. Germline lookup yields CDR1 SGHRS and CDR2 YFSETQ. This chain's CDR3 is CASSGDLLLPTYEQYF. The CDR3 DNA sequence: TGCGCCAGCAGTGGGGACTTACTGTTACCAACCTACGAGCAGTACTTC.

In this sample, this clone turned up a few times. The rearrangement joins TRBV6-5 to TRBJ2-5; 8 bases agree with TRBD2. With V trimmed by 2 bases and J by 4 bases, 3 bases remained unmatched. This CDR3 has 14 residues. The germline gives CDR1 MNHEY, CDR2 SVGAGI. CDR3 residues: CASSYRLARETQYF. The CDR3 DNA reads TGTGCCAGCAGTTACAGACTAGCGAGAGAGACCCAGTACTTC.

The CDR3 DNA reads as TGTGCCAGCAGTTCACAGTTAATGAACACTGAAGCTTTCTTT. Amino acid sequence: CASSSQLMNTEAFF. This chain links TRBV27 with TRBJ1-1; D not certain. Germline CDR1 is MNHEY and CDR2 is SMNVEV (reference sequence). The CDR3 totals 14 residues. Trimming stripped 4 bases from V and 0 bases from J, with 9 bases between.

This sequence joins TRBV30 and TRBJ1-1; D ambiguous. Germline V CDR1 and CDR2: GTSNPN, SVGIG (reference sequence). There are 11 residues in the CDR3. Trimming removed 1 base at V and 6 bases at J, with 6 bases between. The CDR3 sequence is CAWSGYPEAFF. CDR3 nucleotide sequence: TGTGCCTGGAGTGGCTACCCTGAAGCTTTCTTT.